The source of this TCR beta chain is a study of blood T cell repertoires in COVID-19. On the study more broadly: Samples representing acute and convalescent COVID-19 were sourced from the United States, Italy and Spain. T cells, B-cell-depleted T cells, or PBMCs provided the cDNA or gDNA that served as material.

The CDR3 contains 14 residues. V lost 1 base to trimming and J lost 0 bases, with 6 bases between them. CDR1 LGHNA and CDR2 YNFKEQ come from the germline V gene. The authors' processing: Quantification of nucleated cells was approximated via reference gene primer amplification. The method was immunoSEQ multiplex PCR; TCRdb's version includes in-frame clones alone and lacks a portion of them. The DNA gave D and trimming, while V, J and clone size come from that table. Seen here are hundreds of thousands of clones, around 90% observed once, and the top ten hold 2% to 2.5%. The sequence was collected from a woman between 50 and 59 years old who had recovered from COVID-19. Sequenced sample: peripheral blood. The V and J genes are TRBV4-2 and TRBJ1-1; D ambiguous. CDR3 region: CASSQGRVNTEAFF. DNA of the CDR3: TGTGCCAGCAGCCAAGGACGGGTGAACACTGAAGCTTTCTTT.